This entry features one T cell receptor (beta chain) sequence. Its cognate antigen is unknown. This record comes from a study of T cell repertoires in cytomegalovirus infection. TCRdb independently ran MiXCR on the reads; one entry per CDR3 protein. Here the sample spans roughly 700,000 distinct CDR3 sequences, roughly a third being singletons. Trimming removed 7 bases from V and 10 bases from J, with 23 bases in between. This CDR3 is built from 15 residues. The chain combines TRBV12-3 or TRBV12-4 with TRBJ1-3; D is ambiguous. This TCR came from a human donor in good health (CMV status not recorded). Some clones in this sample may be carry-over from other donors' samples. The sample here was cultured PBMCs, taken from culture after CMV antigen stimulation. The CDR3 nucleotides are TGTGCCAGCAAGGCGGCACTCTCGAGGGTTGAGACCATATATTTT. Translating it yields CASKAALSRVETIYF.